This is a list of T cell receptor beta chains from one sample in a study of blood T cell repertoires in COVID-19. Sequenced by immunoSEQ multiplex PCR; TCRdb stores in-frame clones only, minus some. The data contain a few hundred thousand clones, 80% to 90% of them singletons. Sample: peripheral blood. These receptors all stem from a woman between 45 and 60 years old with acute or convalescent COVID-19. Each CDR3 is given with its conserved first and last residue. D genes are given only for firm matches. Where a row states a size, it is once, few, many or the class of an expanded clone; other rows omit it.

TRBJ1-1,NA,TRBV5-1,NA,TGCGCCAGCAGCTTGGAGGGGCGCGGTGAAGCTTTCTTT,CASSLEGRGEAFF
TRBJ2-1,NA,TRBV19,TRBD1,TGTGCCAGTAGTCCCACTTCAACCGACAGGGAACTCTACAATGAGCAGTTCTTC,CASSPTSTDRELYNEQFF
TRBJ2-3,NA,TRBV4-3,NA,TGCGCCAGCAGCCAAGATGCCACGAGAAGCACAGATACGCAGTATTTT,CASSQDATRSTDTQYF
TRBJ2-3,NA,TRBV7-9,TRBD1,TGTGCCAGCACCTATTCTCGGGACAGGGACTCAGATACGCAGTATTTT,CASTYSRDRDSDTQYF
TRBJ2-6,NA,TRBV7-9,NA,TGTGCCAGCAGCTTAGCCCCAGGTACCCCCGGGGCCAACGTCCTGACTTTC,CASSLAPGTPGANVLTF
TRBJ2-2,NA,TRBV7-2,NA,TGTGCCAGCAGCGGCGGTGTTGGGGGACACGGGGAGCTGTTTTTT,CASSGGVGGHGELFF
TRBJ1-2,NA,TRBV12-3/TRBV12-4,NA,TGTGCCAGCAGTCCAGGGGGCTACACCTTC,CASSPGGYTF
TRBJ2-3,NA,TRBV9,NA,TGTGCCAGCAGCCCACGGGGACACTACACAGATACGCAGTATTTT,CASSPRGHYTDTQYF
TRBJ1-1,NA,TRBV6-5,TRBD1,TGTGCCAGCAGTCGAATAGGACAGGCCGGTTTGGGAGCTTTCTTT,CASSRIGQAGLGAFF
TRBJ2-7,NA,TRBV18,TRBD2,TGTGCCAGCTCACCCATCAGGACTAGCGGGAGTCACGAGCAGTACTTC,CASSPIRTSGSHEQYF
TRBJ1-1,NA,TRBV12-5,NA,TGTGCTAGTGGTTCCCTTAGGGGAAAAGCTTTCTTT,CASGSLRGKAFF
TRBJ1-3,once,TRBV5-1,NA,TGCGCCAGCAGCTTGGGAGGGTCCTCTGGAAACACCATATATTTT,CASSLGGSSGNTIYF
TRBJ1-1,NA,TRBV4-1,NA,TGCGCCAGCAGCCCCATGAACACTGAAGCTTTCTTT,CASSPMNTEAFF
TRBJ1-2,NA,TRBV7-9,NA,TGTGCCAGCAGCAGGGACGGTCTAGATGGCTACACCTTC,CASSRDGLDGYTF
TRBJ1-2,NA,TRBV14,NA,TGTGCCAGCAGCCTCGGGAGGGGTGCCTATGGCTACACCTTC,CASSLGRGAYGYTF
TRBJ2-7,NA,TRBV5-1,TRBD2,TGCGCCAGCAGCTTGTATCTGTCTAGCGGGGCTAGCTCCTACGAGCAGTACTTC,CASSLYLSSGASSYEQYF
TRBJ2-2,once,TRBV12-3/TRBV12-4,NA,TGTGCCAGCACCTCATTAGACACCGGGGAGCTGTTTTTT,CASTSLDTGELFF
TRBJ1-2,NA,TRBV6-5,NA,TGTGCCAGCAGTTACTCGCCCGAGTCAGGCTATGGCTACACCTTC,CASSYSPESGYGYTF
TRBJ1-1,NA,TRBV6-5,NA,TGTGCCAGCAGTTACCCAGGGGTGAGCACTGAAGCTTTCTTT,CASSYPGVSTEAFF
TRBJ1-3,NA,TRBV5-1,NA,TGCGCCAGCAGCTTGACAGGAATTGGAAACACCATATATTTT,CASSLTGIGNTIYF
TRBJ1-6,NA,TRBV27,NA,TGTGCCAGCAGTCCCATGGAGGAAGGGGGATATTCACCCCTCCACTTT,CASSPMEEGGYSPLHF
TRBJ2-7,NA,TRBV19,TRBD1,TGTGCCAGTAGTAGGGACAGCTACGAGCAGTACTTC,CASSRDSYEQYF